This entry is about one T cell receptor beta chain. The antigen is unknown. The conserved phenylalanine or tryptophan is not found at the CDR3 terminus, so this likely reflects a read error. According to the study, TCR beta libraries were built with iRepertoire HTBI primers and CDR3-region Arm-PCR. Each CDR3 protein is one row after TCRdb ran MiXCR on the multiplex PCR reads. This table holds 300,000 to 500,000 distinct CDR3 sequences, under 25% found once. Time point indicated: persistent/refractory GD, antithyroid drugs over 5 years with positive TRAb. Making the TCR library involved RNA that had been extracted from PBMCs. The CDR3 runs 14 residues. From germline, CDR1 is MNHEY and CDR2 SVGEGT. The V end was cut by 6 bases, the J end by 1 base, with 10 bases between. This sample stems from a study of regulatory T cells in long-lasting Graves disease. Study findings and constraints: Tissue studied was limited to peripheral blood, excluding thyroid tissue.

The chain is built from TRBV6-2 or TRBV6-3 and TRBJ1-5, with D unresolved. The sequences come from peripheral blood mononuclear cells (PBMCs), collected when the disease was refractory, from a patient treated with antithyroid drugs. The sequence was collected from a female donor with Graves disease. CDR3 region: CASRVGVSNQPQHS. The CDR3 DNA reads TGTGCCAGCAGAGTCGGGGTCAGCAATCAGCCCCAGCATTCT.